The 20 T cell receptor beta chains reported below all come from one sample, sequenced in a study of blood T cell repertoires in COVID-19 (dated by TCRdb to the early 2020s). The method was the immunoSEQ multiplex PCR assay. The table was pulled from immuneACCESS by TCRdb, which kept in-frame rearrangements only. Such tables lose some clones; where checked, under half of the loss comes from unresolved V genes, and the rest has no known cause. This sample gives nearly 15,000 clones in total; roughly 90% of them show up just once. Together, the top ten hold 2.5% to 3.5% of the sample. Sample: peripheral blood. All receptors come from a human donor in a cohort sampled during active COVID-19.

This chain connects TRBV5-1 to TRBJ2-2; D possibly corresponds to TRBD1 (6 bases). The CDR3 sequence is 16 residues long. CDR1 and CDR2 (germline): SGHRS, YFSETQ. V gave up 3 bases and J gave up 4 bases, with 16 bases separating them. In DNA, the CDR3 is TGCGCCAGCAGCTCCCGAGAAACAGGGATCACCGGGGAGCTGTTTTTT. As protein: CASSSRETGITGELFF. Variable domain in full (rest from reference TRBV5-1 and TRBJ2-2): KAGVTQTPRYLIKTRGQQVTLSCSPISGHRSVSWYQQTPGQGLQFLFEYFSETQRNKGNFPGRFSGRQFSNSRSEMNVSTLELGDSALYLCASSSRETGITGELFFGEGSRLTVL.

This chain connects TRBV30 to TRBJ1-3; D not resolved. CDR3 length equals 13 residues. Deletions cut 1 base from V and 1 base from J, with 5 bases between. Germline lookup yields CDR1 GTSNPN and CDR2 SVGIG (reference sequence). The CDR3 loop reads CAWSGRSGNTIYF. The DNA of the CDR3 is TGTGCCTGGAGTGGGAGGTCTGGAAACACCATATATTTT.

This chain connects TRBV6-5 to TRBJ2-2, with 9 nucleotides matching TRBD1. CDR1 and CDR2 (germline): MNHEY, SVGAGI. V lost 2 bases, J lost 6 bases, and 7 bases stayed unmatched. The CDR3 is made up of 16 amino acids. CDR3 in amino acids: CASSYAGTGRPGELFF. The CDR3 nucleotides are TGTGCCAGCAGTTACGCCGGGACAGGGCGACCCGGGGAGCTGTTTTTT.

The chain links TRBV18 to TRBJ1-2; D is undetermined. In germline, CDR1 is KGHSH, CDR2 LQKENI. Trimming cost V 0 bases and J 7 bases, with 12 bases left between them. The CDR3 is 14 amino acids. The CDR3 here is CASSPPLAGGGYTF. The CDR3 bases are TGTGCCAGCTCACCACCGTTGGCAGGTGGTGGCTACACCTTC. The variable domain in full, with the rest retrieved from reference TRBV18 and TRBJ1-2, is NAGVMQNPRHLVRRRGQEARLRCSPMKGHSHVYWYRQLPEEGLKFMVYLQKENIIDESGMPKERFSAEFPKEGPSILRIQQVVRGDSAAYFCASSPPLAGGGYTFGSGTRLTVV.

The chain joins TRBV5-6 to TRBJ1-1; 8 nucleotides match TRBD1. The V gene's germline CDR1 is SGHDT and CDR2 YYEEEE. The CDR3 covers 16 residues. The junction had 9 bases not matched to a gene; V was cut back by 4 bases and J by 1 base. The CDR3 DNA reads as TGTGCCAGCAGCGCCGAGCAGGGGGCTTCGAACACTGAAGCTTTCTTT. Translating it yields CASSAEQGASNTEAFF. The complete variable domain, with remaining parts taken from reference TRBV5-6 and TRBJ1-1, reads DAGVTQSPTHLIKTRGQQVTLRCSPKSGHDTVSWYQQALGQGPQFIFQYYEEEERQRGNFPDRFSGHQFPNYSSELNVNALLLGDSALYLCASSAEQGASNTEAFFGQGTRLTVV.

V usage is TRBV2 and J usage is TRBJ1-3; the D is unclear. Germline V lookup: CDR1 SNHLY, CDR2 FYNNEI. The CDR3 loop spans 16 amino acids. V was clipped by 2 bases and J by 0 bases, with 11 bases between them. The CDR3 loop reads CASSEPPGHSGNTIYF. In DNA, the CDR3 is TGTGCCAGCAGTGAACCGCCAGGTCACTCTGGAAACACCATATATTTT.

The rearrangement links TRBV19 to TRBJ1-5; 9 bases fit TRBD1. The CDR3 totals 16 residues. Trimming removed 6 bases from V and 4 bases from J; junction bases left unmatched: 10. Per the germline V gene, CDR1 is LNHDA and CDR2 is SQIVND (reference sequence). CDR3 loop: CASRTGDRVSNQPQHF. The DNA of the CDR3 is TGTGCCAGTAGGACGGGGGACAGGGTGTCAAATCAGCCCCAGCATTTT.

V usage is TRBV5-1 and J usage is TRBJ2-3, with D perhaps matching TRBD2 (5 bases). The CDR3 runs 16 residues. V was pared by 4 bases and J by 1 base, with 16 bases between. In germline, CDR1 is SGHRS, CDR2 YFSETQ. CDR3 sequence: CASSPPASYGTDTQYF. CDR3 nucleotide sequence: TGCGCCAGCAGCCCCCCGGCTAGCTATGGCACAGATACGCAGTATTTT. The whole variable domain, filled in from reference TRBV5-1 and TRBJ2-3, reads KAGVTQTPRYLIKTRGQQVTLSCSPISGHRSVSWYQQTPGQGLQFLFEYFSETQRNKGNFPGRFSGRQFSNSRSEMNVSTLELGDSALYLCASSPPASYGTDTQYFGPGTRLTVL.

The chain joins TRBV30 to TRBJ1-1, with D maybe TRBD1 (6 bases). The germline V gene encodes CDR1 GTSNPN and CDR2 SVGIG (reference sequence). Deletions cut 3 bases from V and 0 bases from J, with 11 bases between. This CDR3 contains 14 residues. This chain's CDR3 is CAWSRQELNTEAFF. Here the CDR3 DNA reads TGTGCCTGGAGCCGACAGGAATTGAACACTGAAGCTTTCTTT.

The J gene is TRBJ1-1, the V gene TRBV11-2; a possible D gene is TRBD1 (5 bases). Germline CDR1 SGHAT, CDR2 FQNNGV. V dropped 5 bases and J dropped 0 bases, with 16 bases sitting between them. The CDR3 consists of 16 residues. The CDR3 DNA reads TGTGCCAGCAGCCCCGGATCTGGGGCCATGAACACTGAAGCTTTCTTT. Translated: CASSPGSGAMNTEAFF.

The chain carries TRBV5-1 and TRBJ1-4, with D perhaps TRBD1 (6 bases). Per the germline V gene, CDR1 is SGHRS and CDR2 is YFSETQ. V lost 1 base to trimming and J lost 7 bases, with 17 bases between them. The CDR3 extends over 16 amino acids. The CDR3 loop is CASSLKFAQGREKLFF. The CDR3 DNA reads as TGCGCCAGCAGCTTGAAGTTCGCCCAGGGGCGTGAAAAACTGTTTTTT.

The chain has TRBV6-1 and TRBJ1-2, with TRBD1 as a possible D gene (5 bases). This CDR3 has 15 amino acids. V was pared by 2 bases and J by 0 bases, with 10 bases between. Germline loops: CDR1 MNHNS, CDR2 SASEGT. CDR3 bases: TGTGCCAGCAGTGAATCGGGGGTCCCTAACTATGGCTACACCTTC. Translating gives CASSESGVPNYGYTF.

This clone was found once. The CDR3 bases are TGCAGTGCTAGTAACCCTGCGGACGGGACTCCCCAAGAGACCCAGTACTTC. It is translated as CSASNPADGTPQETQYF. The gene calls are TRBV20-1 and TRBJ2-5; maybe TRBD2 (6 bases). CDR3 length: 17 amino acids. The V gene's germline CDR1 is DFQATT and CDR2 SNEGSKA (reference sequence). The germline V and J ends were trimmed by 3 bases and 1 base, with 21 bases remaining between them.

The CDR3 nucleotides read TGTGCCAGTAGTATGTCGACTAGCGGGGGGTTCAGCTCCTACAATGAGCAGTTCTTC. Encoded protein: CASSMSTSGGFSSYNEQFF. The chain is built from TRBV19 and TRBJ2-1; 13 positions match TRBD2. Losses at the gene ends were 3 bases for V and 0 bases for J; bases not matched to a gene: 8. CDR3 length equals 19 residues. Per the germline V gene, CDR1 is LNHDA and CDR2 is SQIVND (reference sequence).

CDR3 residues: CASTSGTGSYEQYF. For the CDR3, the DNA is TGCGCCAGCACCTCGGGGACAGGCTCCTACGAGCAGTACTTC. The chain links TRBV5-1 to TRBJ2-7, with 8 positions matching TRBD1. Unmatched junction bases numbered 5, after V lost 6 bases and J lost 0 bases. CDR1 and CDR2 (germline): SGHRS, YFSETQ. The CDR3 extends over 14 amino acids. Supplemented by reference TRBV5-1 and TRBJ2-7, the full variable domain reads KAGVTQTPRYLIKTRGQQVTLSCSPISGHRSVSWYQQTPGQGLQFLFEYFSETQRNKGNFPGRFSGRQFSNSRSEMNVSTLELGDSALYLCASTSGTGSYEQYFGPGTRLTVT.

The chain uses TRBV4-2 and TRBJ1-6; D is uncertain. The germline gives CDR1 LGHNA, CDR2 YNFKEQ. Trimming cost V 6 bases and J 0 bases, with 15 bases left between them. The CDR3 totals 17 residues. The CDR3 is CASSPTVRSSYNSPLHF. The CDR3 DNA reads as TGTGCCAGCAGTCCCACGGTGAGGAGCTCCTATAATTCACCCCTCCACTTT.

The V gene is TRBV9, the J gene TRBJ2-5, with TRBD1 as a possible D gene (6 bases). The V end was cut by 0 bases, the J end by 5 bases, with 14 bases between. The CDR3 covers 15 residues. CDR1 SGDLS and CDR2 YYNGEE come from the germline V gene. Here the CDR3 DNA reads TGTGCCAGCAGCGTAGGGGTGGGGCAGGGGGAGACCCAGTACTTC. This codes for CASSVGVGQGETQYF.

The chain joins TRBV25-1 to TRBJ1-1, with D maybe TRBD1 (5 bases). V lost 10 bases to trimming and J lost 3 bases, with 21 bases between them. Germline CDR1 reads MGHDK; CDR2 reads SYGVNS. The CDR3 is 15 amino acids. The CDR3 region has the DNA TGTGCCACCATTAGGGAGGGGCGCAGGGACACTGAAGCTTTCTTT. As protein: CATIREGRRDTEAFF.

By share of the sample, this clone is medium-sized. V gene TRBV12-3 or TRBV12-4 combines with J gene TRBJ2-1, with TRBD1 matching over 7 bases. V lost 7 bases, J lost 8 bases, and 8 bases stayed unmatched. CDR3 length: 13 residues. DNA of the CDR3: TGTGCCAGCAATCCGACAGGGATCGATGAGCAGTTCTTC. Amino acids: CASNPTGIDEQFF.

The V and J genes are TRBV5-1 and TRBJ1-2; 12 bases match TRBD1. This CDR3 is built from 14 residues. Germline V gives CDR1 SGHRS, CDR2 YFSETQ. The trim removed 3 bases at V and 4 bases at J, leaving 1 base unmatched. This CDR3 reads CASSSGQGAYGYTF. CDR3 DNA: TGCGCCAGCAGCTCGGGACAGGGGGCCTATGGCTACACCTTC.